The 20 T cell receptor beta chains presented below share a single source sample, sequenced in a study of cytomegalovirus exposure and HLA in healthy donors. Primers included in the PCR were 60 Vbeta and 13 Jbeta primers. Sequencing was performed with immunoSEQ multiplex PCR; in TCRdb, only in-frame clones are kept and a portion is missing. The sample includes about 140,000 clones, less than 85% seen only once; the top ten take under 2.5%. The sample comprised PBMCs. These receptors originate from an older woman in good health and CMV-seropositive.

The gene calls are TRBV2 and TRBJ2-5, with 7 bases lining up with TRBD1. Per the germline V gene, CDR1 is SNHLY and CDR2 is FYNNEI. The CDR3 runs to 14 residues. J gave up 1 base and V 8 bases, and 7 bases lay outside the gene matches. The CDR3 here is CASSGTAFQETQYF. CDR3 bases: TGTGCCAGCTCCGGGACAGCGTTCCAAGAGACCCAGTACTTC.

The V call is TRBV2, the J call TRBJ2-7, with D unclear. V was clipped by 2 bases and J by 6 bases, with 11 bases between them. This CDR3 has 13 amino acids. The germline V gene encodes CDR1 SNHLY and CDR2 FYNNEI. CDR3 DNA sequence: TGTGCCAGCAGTGAATCGGCTAGACGCGAGCAGTACTTC. Its translation is CASSESARREQYF. The variable domain in full, with the rest retrieved from reference TRBV2 and TRBJ2-7, is EPEVTQTPSHQVTQMGQEVILRCVPISNHLYFYWYRQILGQKVEFLVSFYNNEISEKSEIFDDQFSVERPDGSNFTLKIRSTKLEDSAMYFCASSESARREQYFGPGTRLTVT.

For the CDR3, the DNA is TGTGCCTGCAAGAGGGCGCTCAATGAGCAGTTCTTC. Its translation is CACKRALNEQFF. The J gene is TRBJ2-1, the V gene TRBV2, with D possibly matching TRBD2 (5 bases). The CDR3 loop spans 12 amino acids. Germline V gene sequence: CDR1 SNHLY, CDR2 FYNNEI. Deletions cut 11 bases from V and 6 bases from J, with 14 bases between.

This sequence joins TRBV7-9 and TRBJ2-3, with D possibly being TRBD2 (6 bases). V was trimmed by 2 bases and J by 3 bases, leaving 12 bases between them. Germline-derived CDR1 and CDR2 are SEHNR and FQNEAQ (reference sequence). This CDR3 has 15 amino acids. The CDR3, as DNA: TGTGCCAGCAGCTTAAGGGAGGTAGTTACAGATACGCAGTATTTT. It yields the protein CASSLREVVTDTQYF.

The chain couples TRBV30 to TRBJ2-7; 11 bases line up with TRBD2. The CDR3 length is 15 residues. Unmatched junction bases numbered 8, after V lost 0 bases and J lost 7 bases. CDR1 and CDR2 (germline): GTSNPN, SVGIG (reference sequence). For the CDR3, the DNA is TGTGCCTGGAGTGTACGTCTAGCGGGAGGTGGGGAGCAGTACTTC. Translated, it gives CAWSVRLAGGGEQYF. The full variable domain, completed using reference TRBV30 and TRBJ2-7, is SQTIHQWPATLVQPVGSPLSLECTVEGTSNPNLYWYRQAAGRGLQLLFYSVGIGQISSEVPQNLSASRPQDRQFILSSKKLLLSDSGFYLCAWSVRLAGGGEQYFGPGTRLTVT.

About this clone: Other DNA sequences in this specimen translate into the identical CDR3. The chain links TRBV6-1 to TRBJ1-5; no definite D call. The CDR3 totals 17 residues. The germline V gene has CDR1 MNHNS and CDR2 SASEGT. The ends were cut back, 1 base at V and 0 bases at J, with 13 bases in the middle. CDR3 sequence reads: CASSEDGGGYSNQPQHF. The CDR3 DNA reads as TGTGCCAGCAGTGAAGATGGAGGAGGATATAGCAATCAGCCCCAGCATTTT.

V and J are TRBV4-2 and TRBJ2-3, with a possible D match to TRBD1 (5 bases). The V gene lost 0 bases and the J gene lost 2 bases, with 15 bases spanning the gap. The CDR3 is 17 residues long. The germline V gene encodes CDR1 LGHNA and CDR2 YNFKEQ. The DNA of the CDR3 is TGTGCCAGCAGCCAAGAAGGGGCCGCCGGCTACACAGATACGCAGTATTTT. Translation gives CASSQEGAAGYTDTQYF.

The chain uses TRBV27 and TRBJ2-3; 7 bases fit TRBD1. The CDR3 totals 14 residues. V was clipped by 6 bases and J by 0 bases; unmatched bases: 3. The germline gives CDR1 MNHEY, CDR2 SMNVEV (reference sequence). CDR3 nucleotides: TGTGCCAGCAGGCCGGGACAGAGCACAGATACGCAGTATTTT. Encoded protein: CASRPGQSTDTQYF.

Concerning this clone: The sample has other DNA sequences that encode this CDR3 too. The rearrangement uses TRBV6-1 and TRBJ1-2, with TRBD1 as a possible D gene (5 bases). The CDR3 is 14 residues long. CDR1 is MNHNS and CDR2 is SASEGT in the germline V gene. Trimming stripped 1 base from V and 1 base from J, with 7 bases between. CDR3 nucleotides: TGTGCCAGCAGTGAAGTGGGGGGTAACTATGGCTACACCTTC. Protein product: CASSEVGGNYGYTF.

The chain recombines TRBV15 with TRBJ1-1; D gene uncertain. In germline, CDR1 is LNHNV, CDR2 YYDKDF (reference sequence). The CDR3 extends over 15 amino acids. Trimming cost V 1 base and J 6 bases, with 15 bases left between them. In nucleotides, the CDR3 is TGTGCCACCAGCAGAGTGGAAGAATTTAGCGCTGAAGCTTTCTTT. Translation gives CATSRVEEFSAEAFF.

This chain joins TRBV5-6 and TRBJ1-5; 12 bases align to TRBD1. Germline V gene sequence: CDR1 SGHDT, CDR2 YYEEEE. This CDR3 comprises 17 residues. The V segment lost 3 bases and the J segment 2 bases; nucleotides outside the gene matches: 6. The CDR3: CASSSGTGGSGNQPQHF. The CDR3 DNA follows: TGTGCCAGCAGCTCCGGGACAGGGGGCTCGGGCAATCAGCCCCAGCATTTT.

V gene TRBV5-1 combines with J gene TRBJ2-1, with 8 bases that match TRBD1. The CDR3 is made up of 15 amino acids. Germline values: CDR1 SGHRS, CDR2 YFSETQ. V was clipped by 3 bases and J by 0 bases; unmatched bases: 2. The CDR3 sequence is CASSWDRSSYNEQFF. The CDR3, as DNA: TGCGCCAGCAGCTGGGACAGGAGCTCCTACAATGAGCAGTTCTTC. Looking up the rest from reference TRBV5-1 and TRBJ2-1 gives the full variable domain: KAGVTQTPRYLIKTRGQQVTLSCSPISGHRSVSWYQQTPGQGLQFLFEYFSETQRNKGNFPGRFSGRQFSNSRSEMNVSTLELGDSALYLCASSWDRSSYNEQFFGPGTRLTVL.

CDR3 residues: CSAARGPVNTEAFF. The CDR3 DNA sequence: TGCAGCGCCGCAAGGGGGCCTGTGAACACTGAAGCTTTCTTT. The rearrangement joins TRBV29-1 to TRBJ1-1, with 7 positions matching TRBD1. The CDR3 sequence is 14 residues long. Germline V CDR1 and CDR2: SQVTM, ANQGSEA. V shed 7 bases and J 0 bases; nucleotides not matched to a gene: 8. Variable domain in full (rest from reference TRBV29-1 and TRBJ1-1): SAVISQKPSRDICQRGTSLTIQCQVDSQVTMMFWYRQQPGQSLTLIATANQGSEATYESGFVIDKFPISRPNLTFSTLTVSNMSPEDSSIYLCSAARGPVNTEAFFGQGTRLTVV.

The chain is built from TRBV2 and TRBJ2-7; a weak D match, TRBD1 (6 bases). Germline assignment: CDR1 SNHLY and CDR2 FYNNEI. The V end lost 5 bases, the J end lost 2 bases, and 13 bases lay between the germline ends. The CDR3 covers 14 residues. The CDR3 here is CASSRAQGAYEQYF. DNA for the CDR3: TGTGCCAGCAGTCGGGCACAGGGAGCCTACGAGCAGTACTTC.

The CDR3 here is CASSQHLGELNTEAFF. The CDR3, as DNA: TGTGCCAGCAGCCAACATTTAGGGGAACTGAACACTGAAGCTTTCTTT. The rearrangement uses TRBV14 and TRBJ1-1, with D possibly TRBD1 on 5 matching bases. The CDR3 extends over 16 amino acids. Germline V CDR1 and CDR2: SGHDN, FVKESK. The ends were cut back, 2 bases at V and 0 bases at J, with 13 bases in the middle.

The sample holds one count of this clone. This sequence joins TRBV6-1 and TRBJ2-3; 7 bases match TRBD1. CDR1 MNHNS and CDR2 SASEGT come from the germline V gene. The CDR3 contains 15 residues. V was clipped by 3 bases and J by 5 bases; unmatched bases: 8. As DNA, the CDR3 is TGTGCCAGCAGTGACGGACAGGCTCTCATAGATACGCAGTATTTT. Translating it yields CASSDGQALIDTQYF.

V is TRBV5-1 and J is TRBJ2-1, with D unclear. The CDR3 runs to 14 residues. Germline V gene lookup returns CDR1 SGHRS and CDR2 YFSETQ. The germline V and J ends were trimmed by 0 bases and 0 bases, with 4 bases remaining between them. This CDR3 reads CASSLDSSYNEQFF. The CDR3 nucleotides are TGCGCCAGCAGCTTGGACAGCTCCTACAATGAGCAGTTCTTC.

The chain is built from TRBV6-6 and TRBJ2-3; D uncertain. V was trimmed by 6 bases and J by 5 bases, leaving 6 bases between them. Per the germline V gene, CDR1 is MNHNY and CDR2 is SVGAGI (reference sequence). This CDR3 comprises 11 residues. CDR3 loop: CASSPQDTQYF. CDR3 DNA: TGTGCCAGCAGCCCACAAGATACGCAGTATTTT.

The V gene is TRBV2, the J gene TRBJ1-2; perhaps TRBD1 as D (6 bases). V lost 6 bases and J lost 3, with 17 bases in between. The CDR3 sequence is 15 residues long. Germline V gives CDR1 SNHLY, CDR2 FYNNEI. The CDR3 loop is CASSVDRSAYYGYTF. CDR3 bases: TGTGCCAGCAGCGTCGACAGGTCGGCCTACTATGGCTACACCTTC.

This chain links TRBV28 with TRBJ1-2; D call uncertain. CDR3 length equals 11 residues. V lost 6 bases to trimming and J lost 8 bases, with 10 bases between them. Germline V gives CDR1 MDHEN, CDR2 SYDVKM. CDR3 sequence: CASSLRVGYTF. DNA of the CDR3: TGTGCCAGCAGCCTCCGGGTGGGCTACACCTTC.